Shown below are 6 T cell receptor beta chains from a single sample sequenced in a study of T cells in Graves' hyperthyroidism and ophthalmopathy. TCR beta CDR3 regions were amplified from RNA transcripts. Using the HTBI primer set, a first-round RT-PCR was run on the TCR CDR3. From the multiplex PCR reads, TCRdb called clonotypes with MiXCR, one entry per CDR3 protein. The sample carries 240,000 or so distinct CDR3 sequences, 15% to 20% recorded once. Sequenced: blood. The receptors derive from a woman aged 18-29 years with Graves' ophthalmopathy.

This clonotype was detected many times. V and J are TRBV20-1 and TRBJ1-3; TRBD1 matches at 9 bases. After removal of 5 bases from V and 8 bases from J, the junction contained 10 bases not matched to a gene. CDR1 and CDR2 (germline): DFQATT, SNEGSKA (reference sequence). The CDR3 is 14 amino acids. CDR3 protein: CSARDRERWDTIYF. The CDR3 coding sequence is TGCAGTGCTCGGGACAGGGAACGATGGGACACCATATATTTT.

V gene TRBV13 combines with J gene TRBJ2-1; D ambiguous. CDR1 is PRHDT and CDR2 is FYEKMQ in the germline V gene (reference sequence). This CDR3 has 15 amino acids. The V gene lost 0 bases and the J gene lost 9 bases, with 15 bases spanning the gap. Here the CDR3 reads CASSLGDQERAEQFF. DNA for the CDR3: TGTGCCAGCAGCTTAGGGGACCAAGAAAGGGCTGAGCAGTTCTTC.

This clonotype was detected ten times or more. The chain recombines TRBV29-1 with TRBJ1-2; perhaps TRBD1 as D (5 bases). V was pared by 7 bases and J by 5 bases, with 17 bases between. The CDR3 sequence is 13 residues long. In germline, CDR1 is SQVTM, CDR2 ANQGSEA. The chain's CDR3 is CSAETDSLYGYTF. The CDR3 DNA follows: TGCAGCGCCGAAACTGACAGCTTATATGGCTACACCTTC.

This clonotype was counted many times. The chain is built from TRBV20-1 and TRBJ1-1; maybe TRBD1 (6 bases). The V end lost 5 bases, the J end lost 7 bases, and 14 bases lay between the germline ends. Germline loops: CDR1 DFQATT, CDR2 SNEGSKA (reference sequence). CDR3 size: 12 residues. For the CDR3, the DNA is TGCAGTGCTCCACGGGGGGCGTATGAAGCTTTCTTT. This encodes CSAPRGAYEAFF.

This clonotype was picked up many times. This chain joins TRBV15 and TRBJ1-1; TRBD1 matches at 8 bases. J lost 5 bases, V lost 5 bases, and 7 bases had no gene match. This CDR3 contains 14 residues. CDR1 and CDR2 from the germline V gene are LNHNV and YYDKDF (reference sequence). CDR3 nucleotide sequence: TGTGCCACCAGCGGGGACAGGCGGGGGACTGAAGCTTTCTTT. Translation gives CATSGDRRGTEAFF.

This clonotype was seen ten or more times. The chain carries TRBV20-1 and TRBJ2-1; 7 bases map to TRBD2. Germline CDR1 is DFQATT and CDR2 is SNEGSKA (reference sequence). Trimming cost V 3 bases and J 0 bases; bases outside gene matches: 14. This CDR3 has 18 amino acids. CDR3 residues: CSASTPGGSGSSYNEQFF. CDR3 sequence (DNA): TGCAGTGCTAGCACACCGGGGGGTAGCGGGTCCTCCTACAATGAGCAGTTCTTC.